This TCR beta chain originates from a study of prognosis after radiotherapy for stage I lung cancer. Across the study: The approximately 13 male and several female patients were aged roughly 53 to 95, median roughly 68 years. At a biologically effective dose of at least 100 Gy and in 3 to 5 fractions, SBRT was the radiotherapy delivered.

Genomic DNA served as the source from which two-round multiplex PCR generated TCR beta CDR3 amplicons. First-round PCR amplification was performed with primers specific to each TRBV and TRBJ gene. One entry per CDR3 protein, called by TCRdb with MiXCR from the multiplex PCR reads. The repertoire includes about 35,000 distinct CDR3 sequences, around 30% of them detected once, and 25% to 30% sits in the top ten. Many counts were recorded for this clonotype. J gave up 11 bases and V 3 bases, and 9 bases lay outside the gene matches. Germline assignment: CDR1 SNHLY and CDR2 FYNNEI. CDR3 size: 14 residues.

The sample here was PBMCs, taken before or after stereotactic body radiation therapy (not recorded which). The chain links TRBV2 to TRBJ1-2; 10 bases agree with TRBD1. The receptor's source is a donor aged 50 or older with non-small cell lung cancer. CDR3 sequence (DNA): TGTGCCAGCAGTGAGGAAGGGACAGGGGTACGATACACCTTC. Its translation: CASSEEGTGVRYTF.